One sample yielded the 12 T cell receptor beta chains listed below, sequenced in a study of vaccination and CD4 T cells after COVID-19. This sample's treatment: approximately nine-day PBMC culture with coronavirus spike peptide pools or control peptides (ViraFEST assay). Oncomine TCR Beta short-read sequencing was applied to DNA from cultured CD4+ T cells. TCRdb passed the PCR reads through MiXCR, listing each CDR3 protein once. The repertoire holds some 25,000 distinct CDR3 sequences, with about 40% as singletons. Which antigens these TCRs recognize remains unknown. Material for sequencing was CD4+ T cells from blood, cultured in vitro. These receptors were collected from a human donor who had recovered from COVID-19.

The chain carries TRBV5-4 and TRBJ2-7; D may match TRBD1 or TRBD2 (7 bases each). This CDR3 comprises 15 residues. Germline V gene sequence: CDR1 SGHNT, CDR2 YYREEE (reference sequence). V was trimmed by 4 bases and J by 1 base, leaving 15 bases between them. The chain's CDR3 is CASSVGTAGSYEQYF. The CDR3 nucleotides read TGTGCCAGCAGCGTAGGGACAGCGGGATCCTACGAGCAGTACTTC.

CDR3: CASRPKTRLSYNEQFF. Written as DNA, the CDR3 is TGTGCCAGCAGGCCCAAGACTCGACTCTCCTACAATGAGCAGTTCTTC. The chain carries TRBV28 and TRBJ2-1; D gene uncertain. Trimming stripped 6 bases from V and 0 bases from J, with 15 bases between. This CDR3 is 16 amino acids long. Looked up from germline, CDR1 is MDHEN and CDR2 is SYDVKM.

A single count supports this clonotype. The V and J genes are TRBV18 and TRBJ2-7; TRBD1 aligns across 9 bases. This CDR3 contains 16 residues. Germline V lookup: CDR1 KGHSH, CDR2 LQKENI. V shed 3 bases and J 6 bases; nucleotides not matched to a gene: 12. Here the CDR3 reads CASSPPTGGASGEQYF. CDR3 nucleotide sequence: TGTGCCAGCTCACCGCCAACAGGGGGCGCTTCTGGCGAGCAGTACTTC.

This clonotype has only a few counts. The rearrangement joins TRBV10-1 to TRBJ2-7, with D maybe TRBD2 (6 bases). CDR1 and CDR2 from the germline V gene are WNHNN and SYGVQD (reference sequence). With 6 bases removed from V and 7 bases from J, the gap between germline ends came to 16 bases. The CDR3 has 13 amino acids. The CDR3 sequence is CASSPGTSREQYF. The CDR3 region has the DNA TGCGCCAGCAGCCCAGGGACTTCCAGAGAGCAGTACTTC.

The V gene is TRBV18, the J gene TRBJ2-2; D is uncertain. The V gene's germline CDR1 is KGHSH and CDR2 LQKENI. V was shortened by 3 bases and J by 1 base, with 9 bases between the two germline ends. The length of the CDR3 is 15 residues. The CDR3 spells CASSPLTGNTGELFF. The DNA of the CDR3 is TGTGCCAGCTCACCTCTAACCGGGAACACCGGGGAGCTGTTTTTT.

The CDR3 region has the DNA TGTGCCAGCAGCCGAAACAGCGGTAGCGGGAGCAATGAGCAGTTCTTC. It specifies CASSRNSGSGSNEQFF. This chain uses TRBV14 with TRBJ2-1; 9 bases match TRBD2. Per germline, CDR1 SGHDN and CDR2 FVKESK. The ends lost 4 bases at V and 6 bases at J; junction bases unmatched: 10. This CDR3 spans 16 amino acids.

The chain recombines TRBV12-3 or TRBV12-4 with TRBJ1-1; D uncertain. Between the trimmed V and J ends, which lost 6 bases and 2 bases, there was a span of 13 bases. This CDR3 has 14 residues. CDR3 region: CASRTTMINTEAFF. CDR3 DNA: TGTGCCAGCAGGACGACGATGATAAACACTGAAGCTTTCTTT.

The J gene is TRBJ1-3, the V gene TRBV19, with no clear D. The CDR3 length is 14 residues. Per the germline V gene, CDR1 is LNHDA and CDR2 is SQIVND (reference sequence). V gave up 8 bases and J gave up 6 bases, with 17 bases separating them. The CDR3 protein is CASGSGSIENTIYF. The CDR3 DNA is TGTGCCAGTGGGTCGGGGAGCATCGAAAACACCATATATTTT. The variable domain in full, with the rest retrieved from reference TRBV19 and TRBJ1-3, is DGGITQSPKYLFRKEGQNVTLSCEQNLNHDAMYWYRQDPGQGLRLIYYSQIVNDFQKGDIAEGYSVSREKKESFPLTVTSAQKNPTAFYLCASGSGSIENTIYFGEGSWLTVV.

The J gene is TRBJ1-2, the V gene TRBV18; a weak D match, TRBD1 (5 bases). The germline gives CDR1 KGHSH, CDR2 LQKENI. The germline V and J ends were trimmed by 6 bases and 2 bases, with 13 bases remaining between them. The CDR3 runs 14 residues. CDR3 DNA: TGTGCCAGCTCCCTTCAGGAGGGGAACTATGGCTACACCTTC. Translating it yields CASSLQEGNYGYTF.

The chain employs TRBV7-9 and TRBJ1-2; 8 bases are shared with TRBD1. In germline, CDR1 is SEHNR, CDR2 FQNEAQ (reference sequence). CDR3 length: 17 residues. J lost 9 bases, V lost 3 bases, and 18 bases had no gene match. CDR3 nucleotides: TGTGCCAGCAGCTTCGACACCCACTCGGGACAGGCCTGGAGCTACACCTTC. Its protein product is CASSFDTHSGQAWSYTF. The variable domain in full, completed from reference TRBV7-9 and TRBJ1-2, reads DTGVSQNPRHKITKRGQNVTFRCDPISEHNRLYWYRQTLGQGPEFLTYFQNEAQLEKSRLLSDRFSAERPKGSFSTLEIQRTEQGDSAMYLCASSFDTHSGQAWSYTFGSGTRLTVV.

V and J are TRBV27 and TRBJ2-7; maybe TRBD1 (5 bases). The CDR3 loop spans 17 amino acids. Germline CDR1 MNHEY, CDR2 SMNVEV (reference sequence). Trimming removed 6 bases from V and 0 bases from J, with 21 bases in between. The DNA of the CDR3 is TGTGCCAGCAGGATGACAGCTCTCAGTTCCAGCTCCTACGAGCAGTACTTC. It codes for CASRMTALSSSSYEQYF.

The V and J genes are TRBV19 and TRBJ2-3; D may match TRBD1 or TRBD2 (6 bases each). V dropped 3 bases and J dropped 0 bases, with 13 bases sitting between them. The CDR3 has 16 amino acids. Germline V gene sequence: CDR1 LNHDA, CDR2 SQIVND (reference sequence). The CDR3 here is CASSMIRGRSTDTQYF. CDR3 DNA: TGTGCCAGTAGTATGATCCGGGGGCGAAGCACAGATACGCAGTATTTT.